These 24 T cell receptor beta chains originate from one sample sequenced in a study of blood T cell repertoires in COVID-19. The data were produced by immunoSEQ multiplex PCR, yet TCRdb's version contains in-frame clones alone and is incomplete. The data show some 140,000 clones, with roughly 80% seen just once and 25% to 30% held by the top ten. Sequenced input: peripheral blood. The receptors shown here come from a woman aged 55-70 years with acute or convalescent COVID-19.

The chain couples TRBV27 to TRBJ1-2; 7 bases line up with TRBD1. This CDR3 region has 11 residues. The germline V gene has CDR1 MNHEY and CDR2 SMNVEV (reference sequence). Unmatched junction bases numbered 1, after V lost 5 bases and J lost 7 bases. The CDR3 DNA follows: TGTGCCAGCAGTACAGGGGTTGGCTACACCTTC. This sequence encodes CASSTGVGYTF.

The chain employs TRBV6-1 and TRBJ1-1; D gene unclear. The V and J ends lost 2 bases and 1 base respectively, with 14 bases between them. CDR1 is MNHNS and CDR2 is SASEGT in the germline V gene. The CDR3 is 16 residues long. CDR3 loop: CASSERDGVPNTEAFF. The CDR3 DNA is TGTGCCAGCAGTGAAAGAGACGGAGTACCGAACACTGAAGCTTTCTTT.

The CDR3 protein is CASTNSVRDRGAAGNTIYF. In DNA form, the CDR3 reads TGTGCCAGTACCAATAGCGTCCGGGACAGGGGGGCTGCTGGAAACACCATATATTTT. The rearrangement joins TRBV19 to TRBJ1-3, with 11 bases matching TRBD1. Germline assignment: CDR1 LNHDA and CDR2 SQIVND (reference sequence). The ends lost 7 bases at V and 2 bases at J; junction bases unmatched: 16. The CDR3 contains 19 residues.

The chain employs TRBV19 and TRBJ1-4; D might be TRBD1 (5 bases). The V end lost 10 bases, the J end lost 7 bases, and 13 bases lay between the germline ends. CDR1 LNHDA and CDR2 SQIVND come from the germline V gene (reference sequence). The CDR3 contains 12 residues. This CDR3 is CATTGGSEKLFF. As DNA, the CDR3 is TGTGCCACCACAGGAGGGAGTGAAAAACTGTTTTTT.

The chain is built from TRBV18 and TRBJ1-1; 9 positions match TRBD1. The CDR3 is 15 residues long. Trimming removed 7 bases from V and 5 bases from J; junction bases left unmatched: 11. The germline CDR1 and CDR2 sequences are KGHSH and LQKENI. The CDR3: CASFPPYRGQTEAFF. The CDR3 coding sequence is TGTGCCAGCTTCCCCCCGTACAGGGGGCAGACTGAAGCTTTCTTT.

Only one count was recorded for this clone. This chain joins TRBV14 and TRBJ1-6; 10 nucleotides line up with TRBD1. J was trimmed by 7 bases and V by 3 bases; bases with no gene match: 6. Germline V gives CDR1 SGHDN, CDR2 FVKESK. The CDR3 loop spans 16 amino acids. CDR3 bases: TGTGCCAGCAGCCAGAGGGCGGACAGGGGGAATTCACCCCTCCACTTT. It translates to CASSQRADRGNSPLHF. Filled out from reference TRBV14 and TRBJ1-6, the complete variable domain reads EAGVTQFPSHSVIEKGQTVTLRCDPISGHDNLYWYRRVMGKEIKFLLHFVKESKQDESGMPNNRFLAERTGGTYSTLKVQPAELEDSGVYFCASSQRADRGNSPLHFGNGTRLTVT.

V usage is TRBV3-1 (or the pseudogene TRBV3-2) and J usage is TRBJ2-2, with TRBD1 matching 8 bases. CDR3 length: 19 amino acids. Germline values: CDR1 LGHDT, CDR2 YNNKEL (reference sequence). V lost 0 bases, J lost 6 bases, and 15 bases stayed unmatched. This CDR3 reads CASSQDARTGRFPAGELFF. The CDR3 nucleotides are TGTGCCAGCAGCCAAGATGCGAGGACAGGGCGATTTCCGGCCGGGGAGCTGTTTTTT.

This chain links TRBV28 with TRBJ2-1; 9 bases agree with TRBD2. V gave up 10 bases and J gave up 0 bases; unmatched junction bases: 7. The length of the CDR3 is 15 residues. Germline V gives CDR1 MDHEN, CDR2 SYDVKM. CDR3 bases: TGTGCCACCCGACTAGCGGCAACCTCCTACAATGAGCAGTTCTTC. Translating it yields CATRLAATSYNEQFF.

The chain uses TRBV19 and TRBJ2-1, with 8 bases fitting TRBD1. This CDR3 is 15 amino acids long. Germline assignment: CDR1 LNHDA and CDR2 SQIVND (reference sequence). The ends lost 6 bases at V and 4 bases at J; junction bases unmatched: 8. CDR3 protein: CASSLDRGIYNEQFF. The CDR3 nucleotides are TGTGCCAGTAGCCTCGACAGGGGCATTTACAATGAGCAGTTCTTC.

A word on this clone: Other DNA sequences in this sample translate to the same CDR3. V gene TRBV28 combines with J gene TRBJ2-7, with 8 bases lining up with TRBD1. The CDR3 loop spans 13 amino acids. Per the germline V gene, CDR1 is MDHEN and CDR2 is SYDVKM. The ends lost 4 bases at V and 4 bases at J; junction bases unmatched: 3. This CDR3 reads CASSSGQGYEQYV. The CDR3 region has the DNA TGTGCCAGCAGTTCCGGACAGGGTTACGAGCAGTACGTC.

The chain employs TRBV28 and TRBJ1-2, with TRBD1 matching over 10 bases. This CDR3 is 15 amino acids long. The J segment lost 8 bases and the V segment lost 4 bases, leaving 10 bases of the junction unmatched. In germline, CDR1 is MDHEN, CDR2 SYDVKM. CDR3 DNA sequence: TGTGCCAGCAGTTCCACCGGGACAGGGGATCGGGGCTACACCTTC. Its translation is CASSSTGTGDRGYTF.

This clone was counted a few times. J is TRBJ1-2 and V is TRBV2; D is perhaps TRBD1 (6 bases). V was clipped by 11 bases and J by 6 bases, with 19 bases between them. Per germline, CDR1 SNHLY and CDR2 FYNNEI. The CDR3 loop spans 13 amino acids. CDR3 nucleotide sequence: TGTGCCGGGCGGACAGCTCCCGTTGATGGCTACACCTTC. This encodes CAGRTAPVDGYTF.

This clone was detected only once. The chain recombines TRBV9 with TRBJ2-3; possibly TRBD2 for D (5 bases). Germline V CDR1 and CDR2: SGDLS, YYNGEE. V lost 2 bases to trimming and J lost 5 bases, with 15 bases between them. The CDR3 has 15 residues. CDR3 region: CASSVTITEGDTQYF. CDR3 DNA sequence: TGTGCCAGCAGCGTCACGATTACCGAGGGAGATACGCAGTATTTT.

V and J are TRBV3-1 (or the pseudogene TRBV3-2) and TRBJ1-2; 7 nucleotides align to TRBD1. Germline CDR1 reads LGHDT; CDR2 reads YNNKEL (reference sequence). V shed 5 bases and J 7 bases; nucleotides not matched to a gene: 7. This CDR3 has 13 amino acids. This chain's CDR3 is CASSSDRRSGYTF. The CDR3 DNA reads as TGTGCCAGCAGCTCGGACAGGAGGTCTGGCTACACCTTC.

The chain links TRBV7-9 to TRBJ2-7; TRBD2 matches at 10 bases. CDR1 is SEHNR and CDR2 is FQNEAQ in the germline V gene (reference sequence). The J segment lost 3 bases and the V segment lost 5 bases, leaving 7 bases of the junction unmatched. The CDR3 is 15 residues long. This CDR3 reads CASSQLAGSNYEQYV. CDR3 bases: TGTGCCAGCAGCCAACTAGCGGGGTCGAACTACGAGCAGTACGTC.

The chain is built from TRBV7-9 and TRBJ2-2; D perhaps matches TRBD2 (5 bases). The CDR3 sequence is 15 residues long. CDR1 SEHNR and CDR2 FQNEAQ come from the germline V gene (reference sequence). With 2 bases removed from V and 0 bases from J, the gap between germline ends came to 7 bases. The CDR3 sequence: CASSLTGTNTGELFF. The CDR3 bases are TGTGCCAGCAGCTTAACGGGAACGAACACCGGGGAGCTGTTTTTT.

The chain has TRBV9 and TRBJ1-2, with 7 bases identical to TRBD1. The CDR3 contains 16 residues. The V segment lost 3 bases and the J segment 4 bases; nucleotides outside the gene matches: 12. The V gene's germline CDR1 is SGDLS and CDR2 YYNGEE. CDR3 DNA sequence: TGTGCCAGCAGCGGCACCAATCCGGGACAGAGCTATGGCTACACCTTC. Translated: CASSGTNPGQSYGYTF.

The V and J genes are TRBV12-3 or TRBV12-4 and TRBJ2-5; D gene uncertain. Trimming took off 3 bases at V and 3 bases at J, with 8 bases between the two ends. The CDR3 contains 13 residues. The CDR3 nucleotides read TGTGCCAGCAGTTTCACGAGGAAAGAGACCCAGTACTTC. Amino acids: CASSFTRKETQYF.

This clone was seen a few times. The chain is built from TRBV5-6 and TRBJ1-5, with 10 bases lining up with TRBD1. This CDR3 region has 15 residues. Germline V CDR1 and CDR2: SGHDT, YYEEEE. With 4 bases clipped from V and 5 bases from J, the junction kept 6 bases outside the gene matches. This chain's CDR3 is CASSRDRGRYQPQHF. CDR3 coding DNA: TGTGCCAGCAGCAGGGACAGGGGACGCTATCAGCCCCAGCATTTT.

CDR3 sequence: CASSLGRDRENTEAFF. The CDR3 DNA follows: TGCGCCAGCAGCTTGGGCCGGGACAGGGAGAACACTGAAGCTTTCTTT. The chain couples TRBV5-1 to TRBJ1-1; 9 nucleotides agree with TRBD1. V lost 0 bases, J lost 1 base, and 4 bases stayed unmatched. The germline CDR1 and CDR2 sequences are SGHRS and YFSETQ. CDR3 length: 16 amino acids.

The J gene is TRBJ1-5, the V gene TRBV12-3 or TRBV12-4, with D hard to call. The CDR3 spans 12 residues. V was trimmed by 6 bases and J by 6 bases, leaving 9 bases between them. The CDR3 protein is CASRYKSQPQHF. The DNA of the CDR3 is TGTGCCAGCAGATACAAAAGTCAGCCCCAGCATTTT.

The chain couples TRBV6-6 to TRBJ2-7; 7 bases match TRBD1. This CDR3 contains 14 residues. Trimming at V came to 6 bases and at J to 3 bases, leaving 8 bases not matched to a gene. The germline V gene has CDR1 MNHNY and CDR2 SVGAGI (reference sequence). The chain's CDR3 is CASSPHTGDYEQYV. The DNA for the CDR3 is TGTGCCAGCAGCCCACATACAGGGGACTACGAGCAGTACGTC.

The rearrangement uses TRBV6-5 and TRBJ1-5; D is uncertain. Germline V gene lookup returns CDR1 MNHEY and CDR2 SVGAGI. V dropped 6 bases and J dropped 5 bases, with 17 bases sitting between them. This CDR3 contains 15 residues. Here the CDR3 DNA reads TGTGCCAGCAGGTCAACCCCCTATTCCGATCAGCCCCAGCATTTT. Translated, it gives CASRSTPYSDQPQHF.

The chain joins TRBV29-1 to TRBJ1-2; 7 positions agree with TRBD1. From germline, CDR1 is SQVTM and CDR2 ANQGSEA. Trimming at V came to 4 bases and at J to 2 bases, leaving 7 bases not matched to a gene. The CDR3 totals 14 residues. CDR3 loop: CSVGGRQGNYGYTF. CDR3 sequence (DNA): TGCAGCGTTGGAGGTAGACAGGGAAACTATGGCTACACCTTC.